This T cell receptor beta chain was recovered during a study of T cell responses to AZD1222 COVID-19 vaccine. Overall study results and limits: Sampled repertoires all dated from after the peak T cell response. White British people made up most donors, females outnumbered males, and clonal diversity was possibly underestimated. Only six people who got AZD1222 tested seropositive at baseline.

The table came from immunoSEQ multiplex PCR; TCRdb's copy has only in-frame clones and leaves some out. The data show 150,000 to 200,000 clones, roughly 92% seen once. V was trimmed by 0 bases and J by 0 bases, leaving 7 bases between them. This CDR3 has 15 residues. CDR1 is SGHRS, CDR2 YFSETQ, per germline. Pooling of second doses given at about 4 or about 12 weeks was done. A word on this clone: The antigen is unknown.

J is TRBJ1-5 and V is TRBV5-1; D is unclear. This sample comprised peripheral blood, obtained 28 days after the second AZD1222 dose. The TCR originated in an adult who received the AZD1222 COVID-19 vaccine. Written as DNA, the CDR3 is TGCGCCAGCAGCTTGGAAGGGTATAGCAATCAGCCCCAGCATTTT. Protein: CASSLEGYSNQPQHF.